There are a few counts of the clone carrying this T cell receptor beta chain. The trim removed 4 bases at V and 2 bases at J, leaving 9 bases unmatched. The CDR3 totals 15 residues. Germline lookup yields CDR1 SGHKS and CDR2 YYEKEE (reference sequence). The sample comes from a study of T-cell reconstitution after alpha-beta-depleted transplantation in children. TCRbeta library construction was performed incorporating unique molecular identifiers. TCRdb used MiXCR to reprocess the PCR reads, holding one entry per CDR3 protein. The sample lists some 290,000 distinct CDR3 sequences, roughly 21% occurring once.

The receptor's source is a male patient under 18 who had a stem cell transplant for acute lymphoblastic leukemia, so the T cells may come from the graft donor. The chain joins TRBV5-5 to TRBJ2-7; 7 positions agree with TRBD2. Sequenced material: PBMCs, mostly from graft donor cells, taken 180 days after TCRalphabeta/CD19-depleted stem cell transplant. The DNA of the CDR3 is TGTGCCAGCAGCCATGTTCCGGGAGGTCCCTACGAGCAGTACTTC. As protein: CASSHVPGGPYEQYF.